This T cell receptor (beta chain) was observed in a study of glioma-infiltrating T cells. Study-level points and caveats: Very few CDR3 sequences were shared between tissue and blood. Gliomas, especially low-grade, showed above-expected tissue-blood divergence; non-neoplastic patients showed below.

With 5 bases removed from V and 8 bases from J, the gap between germline ends came to 8 bases. The germline CDR1 and CDR2 sequences are MNHEY and SVGEGT. The CDR3 sequence is 11 residues long. Amplification of TCR alpha and beta CDR3 regions from RNA used iRepertoire nested multiplex PCR. Input was roughly 100-450 ng of tissue mRNA or PBMC total RNA. Each CDR3 protein gets one entry after TCRdb re-called the multiplex PCR reads with MiXCR. This table holds about 210,000 distinct CDR3 sequences, around 32% found once. This clonotype showed up many times. Its target is not known. The specimen sequenced was glioma tissue, nonneoplastic brain tissue, or PBMCs (not recorded which). The TCR originated in a human donor with low-grade glioma or glioblastoma, undergoing nonglioma brain surgery, or in good health (not recorded which). The chain has TRBV6-2 or TRBV6-3 and TRBJ2-3; D ambiguous. The CDR3 DNA follows: TGTGCCAGCAGTGCGTTCACTACGCAGTATTTT. Protein: CASSAFTTQYF.